The subject of this entry is one T cell receptor beta chain. Time point given: longitudinal time-point 3. This sample was included in a study of neurological immune-mediated disorders. 5'RACE employing 10-nucleotide random UMIs yielded the cDNA. TCRdb re-called the 5' RACE reads with MiXCR, one entry per CDR3 protein. The sample carries roughly 45,000 distinct CDR3 sequences, roughly 14% recorded once. V lost 3 bases and J 3 bases, leaving 12 bases between the germline ends. The V gene's germline CDR1 is MNHEY and CDR2 SMNVEV (reference sequence). CDR3 size: 15 residues. The V gene is TRBV27, the J gene TRBJ2-1; D is possibly TRBD2 (5 bases). The sequence derives from a man aged 30 to 39 in good health. The material sequenced was PBMCs. CDR3 region: CASSFSLEGYNEQFF. CDR3 nucleotides: TGTGCCAGCAGTTTCAGTCTAGAGGGCTACAATGAGCAGTTCTTC.